This TCR beta chain appears in the sequencing data of a study of shared clonotypes between healthy human individuals. Study observations and caveats: Compared with clonotypes that all four donors shared, non-shared clonotypes had lower generation probabilities. Generally, estimated richness proved larger in naive subsets than it did in memory subsets.

Germline V lookup: CDR1 LNHDA, CDR2 SQIVND (reference sequence). V was clipped by 6 bases and J by 2 bases, with 11 bases between them. The CDR3 extends over 13 amino acids. Each subset's genomic DNA was split evenly across several immunoSEQ plates. TCRdb's table, derived via immunoSEQ multiplex PCR, lists solely in-frame clones and lacks some. The sample comprises roughly 700,000 clones, approximately 79% of which are singletons, and 1.5% to 2% rests with the top ten. Notes on this clone: Antigen unknown.

J is TRBJ2-7 and V is TRBV19; a possible D gene is TRBD2 (6 bases). The sequenced sample consisted of memory CD4+ T cells sorted from blood. This sample's subset: CD45RA-negative fraction. The clonotype was recovered from a woman in her 30s in good health. CDR3 DNA: TGTGCCAGTAGGCACGGGGGAGCCTACGAGCAGTACTTC. This translates into CASRHGGAYEQYF.